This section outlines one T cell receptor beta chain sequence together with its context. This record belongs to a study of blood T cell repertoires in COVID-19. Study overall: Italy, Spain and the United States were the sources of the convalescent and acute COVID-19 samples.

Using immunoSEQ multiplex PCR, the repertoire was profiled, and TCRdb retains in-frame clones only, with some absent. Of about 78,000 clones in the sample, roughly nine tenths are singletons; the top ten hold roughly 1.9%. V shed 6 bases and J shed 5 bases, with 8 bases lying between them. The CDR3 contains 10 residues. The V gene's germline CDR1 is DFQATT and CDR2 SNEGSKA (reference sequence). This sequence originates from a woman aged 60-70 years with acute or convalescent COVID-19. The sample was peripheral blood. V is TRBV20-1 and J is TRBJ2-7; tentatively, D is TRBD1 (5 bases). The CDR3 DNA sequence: TGCAGTGCCACCAGGGACGAGCAGTACTTC. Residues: CSATRDEQYF.